One sample yielded the 10 T cell receptor beta chains listed below, sequenced in a study of CD8 T cells in ankylosing spondylitis. TCRdb itself ran the 5' RACE reads through MiXCR, one entry per CDR3 protein. The sample has a few hundred thousand distinct CDR3 sequences; about 20% are singletons. Sample: blood, either unsorted or a sorted T cell fraction (not recorded which). These TCRs come from a female donor with ankylosing spondylitis or in good health (not recorded which).

There are many counts of this clonotype. V is TRBV18 and J is TRBJ1-1; D is uncertain. In germline, CDR1 is KGHSH, CDR2 LQKENI. Trimming pared 3 bases from V and 1 base from J, leaving 12 bases between. The CDR3 covers 15 residues. The CDR3 bases are TGTGCCAGCTCACCCGCGAGGCAGCGGAACACTGAAGCTTTCTTT. This translates into CASSPARQRNTEAFF.

This sequence joins TRBV19 and TRBJ1-4; 10 positions agree with TRBD1. Germline-derived CDR1 and CDR2 are LNHDA and SQIVND (reference sequence). The CDR3 is 17 amino acids. Trimming removed 5 bases from V and 2 bases from J; junction bases left unmatched: 8. CDR3 in amino acids: CASSSRDRGKTNEKLFF. CDR3 coding DNA: TGTGCCAGTAGTTCCCGGGACAGGGGAAAGACTAATGAAAAACTGTTTTTT.

The chain is built from TRBV5-4 and TRBJ2-7; 11 bases fit TRBD2. The ends lost 4 bases at V and 4 bases at J; junction bases unmatched: 7. The germline V gene encodes CDR1 SGHNT and CDR2 YYREEE (reference sequence). This CDR3 contains 15 residues. The CDR3 loop reads CASSPGLAVEYEQYF. CDR3 sequence (DNA): TGTGCCAGCAGCCCGGGACTAGCGGTTGAGTACGAGCAGTACTTC.

The chain recombines TRBV7-2 with TRBJ2-3, with D tentatively TRBD1 (6 bases). Trimming shortened V by 5 bases and J by 8 bases, and 20 bases separated the two germline ends. The length of the CDR3 is 15 residues. Germline values: CDR1 SGHTA, CDR2 FQGNSA. The CDR3 spells CASSLTPTEGGTQYF. DNA for the CDR3: TGTGCCAGCAGCCTTACCCCGACCGAAGGGGGTACGCAGTATTTT.

This clonotype was seen repeatedly, ten times or more. This chain joins TRBV5-1 and TRBJ2-4; TRBD2 matches 14 bases. Germline CDR1 SGHRS, CDR2 YFSETQ. The CDR3 is made up of 16 amino acids. V lost 3 bases, J lost 3 bases, and 2 bases stayed unmatched. The CDR3 DNA reads as TGCGCCAGCAGCTCCGGGACTAGCGGGGGCAAAAACATTCAGTACTTC. Translated: CASSSGTSGGKNIQYF.

This clonotype showed up just a few times. J is TRBJ1-4 and V is TRBV6-1; D is possibly TRBD1 (6 bases). CDR3 length: 16 residues. Germline CDR1 MNHNS, CDR2 SASEGT. The V gene lost 5 bases and the J gene lost 0 bases, with 13 bases spanning the gap. CDR3 sequence reads: CASSTNRDATNEKLFF. CDR3 sequence (DNA): TGTGCCAGCAGTACCAACAGGGATGCAACTAATGAAAAACTGTTTTTT.

The sample holds a few counts of this clonotype. The CDR3: CAISPGRSEQFF. In DNA, the CDR3 is TGTGCCATCAGTCCGGGACGAAGTGAGCAGTTCTTC. V and J are TRBV10-3 and TRBJ2-1; D could derive from TRBD1 or TRBD2 (5 bases each). There are 12 residues in the CDR3. V gave up 5 bases and J gave up 9 bases, with 11 bases separating them. Germline CDR1 reads ENHRY; CDR2 reads SYGVKD.

This clonotype was observed a handful of times. This chain joins TRBV5-6 and TRBJ2-7; D tentatively fits TRBD1 or TRBD2 (5 bases each). The V and J ends lost 7 bases and 6 bases respectively, with 23 bases between them. CDR3 length equals 15 residues. Germline CDR1 SGHDT, CDR2 YYEEEE. In DNA, the CDR3 is TGTGCCAGCGGGACGGTTGGGGGAGAAGCACGCGAGCAGTACTTC. This codes for CASGTVGGEAREQYF.

The sample holds many counts of this clonotype. This chain uses TRBV20-1 with TRBJ2-3, with 8 bases identical to TRBD2. There are 15 residues in the CDR3. CDR1 DFQATT and CDR2 SNEGSKA come from the germline V gene (reference sequence). CDR3: CSVIKAGVGTDTQYF. The DNA of the CDR3 is TGCAGCGTGATTAAAGCGGGAGTAGGAACAGATACGCAGTATTTT.

At least ten counts were recorded for this clonotype. CDR3 nucleotides: TGTGCCAGCAGTTCGCAGGGAGGGACTGAAGCTTTCTTT. Its protein is CASSSQGGTEAFF. The gene calls are TRBV12-3 or TRBV12-4 and TRBJ1-1, with D perhaps TRBD1 (5 bases). V lost 4 bases, J lost 5 bases, and 11 bases lay in between. The CDR3 consists of 13 residues.